This T cell receptor beta chain was found in a study of shared clonotypes between healthy human individuals. Overall study: Donors were two women and three men aged 18 to 49. Notes on the study in general: Among donors, clonotype sharing was expected to be affected by sequencing depth.

The deep-level immunoSEQ assay was used. Measured with immunoSEQ multiplex PCR; TCRdb has only the in-frame clones, and not every one. The sample holds some 500,000 clones, around three quarters seen once. With regard to this clone: Antigen specificity is unknown.

There are 15 residues in the CDR3. Deletions cut 5 bases from V and 4 bases from J, with 15 bases between. The germline gives CDR1 SGHVS, CDR2 FQNEAQ. The sequence was obtained from a woman between 40 and 55 years old in good health. Some clones in this sample may be carry-over from other donors' samples. The chain links TRBV7-8 to TRBJ2-4; D gene uncertain. Specimen: PBMCs. DNA of the CDR3: TGTGCCAGCAGCCCCCACAGAGACGGAAAAAACATTCAGTACTTC. This codes for CASSPHRDGKNIQYF. Full variable domain (rest looked up from reference TRBV7-8 and TRBJ2-4): GAGVSQSPRYKVAKRGQDVALRCDPISGHVSLFWYQQALGQGPEFLTYFQNEAQLDKSGLPSDRFFAERPEGSVSTLKIQRTQQEDSAVYLCASSPHRDGKNIQYFGAGTRLSVL.